Listed below are T cell receptor beta chains from one sample, sequenced in a study of T cell changes during pregnancy in multiple sclerosis. Assay: immunoSEQ multiplex PCR; the TCRdb copy retains only in-frame clones and omits some. The sample holds 30,000 to 45,000 clones, 85% to 95% seen once. Sequencing was performed on CD4+ T cells from peripheral blood mononuclear cells, taken in the first trimester of pregnancy. All receptors come from a female donor with multiple sclerosis, enrolled in a pregnancy study. Each CDR3 is given with its conserved first and last residue. A D gene is named only where the DNA matches it firmly. Part of the rows lack a size; the others show once, few, many or a class for expanded clones.

J,size,D,V,CDR3,DNA
TRBJ1-2,NA,TRBD1,TRBV5-5,CASSEDRVNYGYTF,TGTGCCAGCAGCGAAGACAGGGTTAACTATGGCTACACCTTC
TRBJ2-7,NA,NA,TRBV27,CASSSIMGVNRENYEQYF,TGTGCCAGCAGTTCGATAATGGGAGTCAACAGGGAGAACTACGAGCAGTACTTC
TRBJ1-1,NA,NA,TRBV29-1,CSGGERGTEAFF,TGCAGCGGGGGGGAAAGGGGCACTGAAGCTTTCTTT
TRBJ1-3,NA,NA,TRBV21-1,CASSKRRSSGNTIYF,TGTGCCAGCAGCAAGCGGAGAAGCTCTGGAAACACCATATATTTT
TRBJ1-5,NA,NA,TRBV7-8,CASSLGSPRGSSNQPQHF,TGTGCCAGCAGCTTAGGGTCCCCCCGTGGTAGTAGCAATCAGCCCCAGCATTTT
TRBJ1-1,NA,TRBD1,TRBV5-1,CASSLWTGDTEAFF,TGCGCCAGCAGCTTGTGGACAGGGGACACTGAAGCTTTCTTT
TRBJ2-5,NA,TRBD2,TRBV28,CASSLLAGADETQYF,TGTGCCAGCAGTTTACTAGCGGGAGCCGATGAGACCCAGTACTTC
TRBJ1-5,NA,TRBD1,TRBV19,CASSIADRGFQPQHF,TGTGCCAGTAGTATAGCGGACAGGGGGTTTCAGCCCCAGCATTTT
TRBJ1-5,NA,NA,TRBV7-2,CASSLGQSNQPQHF,TGTGCCAGCAGCTTAGGACAGAGCAATCAGCCCCAGCATTTT
TRBJ2-7,NA,NA,TRBV7-6,CASSLVSLNPYEQYF,TGTGCCAGCAGCTTAGTCAGTTTAAACCCCTACGAGCAGTACTTC
TRBJ2-3,NA,NA,TRBV18,CASSPYGDTDTQYF,TGTGCCAGCTCACCATACGGGGACACAGATACGCAGTATTTT
TRBJ2-5,NA,TRBD2,TRBV5-1,CASRLAGEETQYF,TGCGCCAGCAGACTCGCGGGAGAAGAGACCCAGTACTTC
TRBJ2-1,NA,NA,TRBV2,CASSSLAIFYNEQFF,TGTGCCAGCAGCTCCCTTGCGATATTTTACAATGAGCAGTTCTTC
TRBJ2-5,once,TRBD2,TRBV12-5,CASGLVIGLAGEETQYF,TGTGCTAGTGGTTTGGTGATCGGACTAGCGGGGGAAGAGACCCAGTACTTC
TRBJ2-2,NA,TRBD2,TRBV2,CASSTSGRSGGELFF,TGTGCCAGCAGTACTAGCGGGAGAAGCGGCGGGGAGCTGTTTTTT
TRBJ1-1,NA,TRBD1,TRBV11-2,CASSLDRRTEAFF,TGTGCCAGCAGTCTGGACAGGCGAACTGAAGCTTTCTTT
TRBJ2-1,NA,NA,TRBV6-6,CASSYRDSTNEQFF,TGTGCCAGCAGTTACCGGGACTCAACCAATGAGCAGTTCTTC
TRBJ2-7,NA,TRBD1,TRBV5-4,CASSLAGQGITYEQYF,TGTGCCAGCAGCTTGGCCGGACAGGGTATAACCTACGAGCAGTACTTC
TRBJ1-1,NA,NA,TRBV2,CASSEEMNTEAFF,TGTGCCAGCAGTGAGGAGATGAACACTGAAGCTTTCTTT
TRBJ1-1,NA,TRBD1,TRBV27,CASGEFQGGLEAFF,TGTGCCAGCGGAGAGTTTCAGGGGGGCCTCGAAGCTTTCTTT
TRBJ2-1,NA,NA,TRBV11-2,CASSLRGFGNYNEQFF,TGTGCCAGCAGCCTCAGAGGTTTTGGTAACTACAATGAGCAGTTCTTC
TRBJ2-7,NA,TRBD1,TRBV18,CASSPRQGAGYEQYF,TGTGCCAGCTCACCGCGACAGGGGGCTGGCTACGAGCAGTACTTC
TRBJ1-4,NA,TRBD1,TRBV5-6,CASSLTGGRPNEKLFF,TGTGCCAGCAGCCTGACAGGGGGGCGACCTAATGAAAAACTGTTTTTT
TRBJ2-2,NA,NA,TRBV9,CASSPTGTPNTGELFF,TGTGCCAGCAGCCCGACCGGGACTCCGAACACCGGGGAGCTGTTTTTT
TRBJ1-2,NA,NA,TRBV11-2,CASSSIRDSFYTF,TGTGCCAGCAGCTCGATCCGAGATTCCTTCTACACCTTC
TRBJ1-4,NA,TRBD1,TRBV6-5,CASRPTGFNEKLFF,TGTGCCAGCAGACCGACAGGGTTTAATGAAAAACTGTTTTTT
TRBJ2-7,NA,TRBD2,TRBV7-2,CASSLAGGGYEQYF,TGTGCCAGCAGCTTAGCCGGGGGGGGGTACGAGCAGTACTTC
TRBJ1-5,once,NA,TRBV6-6,CASSREGQSNQPQHF,TGTGCCAGCAGCCGAGAGGGACAAAGCAATCAGCCCCAGCATTTT
TRBJ1-2,NA,NA,TRBV29-1,CSADMKGGVYGYTF,TGCAGCGCCGACATGAAAGGGGGGGTCTATGGCTACACCTTC
TRBJ2-3,NA,TRBD1,TRBV7-7,CASSLGDRSTDTQYF,TGTGCCAGCAGCTTAGGGGACAGGAGCACAGATACGCAGTATTTT
TRBJ1-3,NA,TRBD1,TRBV7-2,CASSLGVTGRNF,TGTGCCAGCAGTTTAGGTGTGACAGGGAGGAATTTT
TRBJ2-2,NA,NA,TRBV6-5,CASRRQTSNTGELFF,TGTGCCAGCAGGAGACAGACATCGAACACCGGGGAGCTGTTTTTT
TRBJ2-7,NA,NA,TRBV7-2,CASSPHRGGYEQYF,TGTGCCAGCAGCCCACACAGGGGGGGGTACGAGCAGTACTTC
TRBJ1-5,NA,TRBD1,TRBV7-8,CASSRDRGEPQHF,TGTGCCAGCAGCCGGGACAGGGGTGAGCCCCAGCATTTT
TRBJ2-1,NA,NA,TRBV10-3,CAITARFQTDEQFF,TGTGCCATCACCGCTAGATTTCAGACGGATGAGCAGTTCTTC
TRBJ2-3,NA,NA,TRBV10-3,CAISEGRSSTDTQYF,TGTGCCATCAGTGAAGGCAGGTCTAGCACAGATACGCAGTATTTT
TRBJ1-6,NA,NA,TRBV7-2,CASSSTEGAPLHF,TGTGCCAGCAGCTCTACCGAGGGGGCACCCCTCCACTTT